Listed here are 25 T cell receptor beta chains from one sample, sequenced in a study of shared clonotypes between healthy human individuals. Measured with immunoSEQ multiplex PCR; TCRdb has only the in-frame clones, and not every one. The sample lists about 95,000 clones; approximately 61% were seen once. Sequences were obtained from memory CD8+ T cells sorted from blood. Subset given: CD45RO+ cells pooled with CCR7-negative TemRA cells. Receptor source: a young man in good health.

V gene TRBV28 combines with J gene TRBJ2-1; the match to TRBD1 covers 7 bases. Germline CDR1 reads MDHEN; CDR2 reads SYDVKM. V dropped 5 bases and J dropped 5; count of bases not matched to a gene: 6. This CDR3 region has 14 residues. The CDR3 region has the DNA TGTGCCAGCAGTCTGTGGGACAGCCACAATGAGCAGTTCTTC. This codes for CASSLWDSHNEQFF.

The gene calls are TRBV4-1 and TRBJ1-5, with TRBD1 as a possible D gene (5 bases). The CDR3 sequence is 16 residues long. Trimming stripped 0 bases from V and 5 bases from J, with 14 bases between. CDR1 is MGHRA, CDR2 YSYEKL, per germline. CDR3 sequence (DNA): TGCGCCAGCAGCCAAGATTACGGGGGTTTGGATCAGCCCCAGCATTTT. This sequence encodes CASSQDYGGLDQPQHF.

The chain is built from TRBV4-1 and TRBJ2-3, with a possible D match to TRBD2 (6 bases). CDR3 size: 15 residues. Trimming removed 1 base at V and 2 bases at J, with 10 bases between. Germline loops: CDR1 MGHRA, CDR2 YSYEKL. CDR3 coding DNA: TGCGCCAGCAGCCAAGGGGCGGGAAACACAGATACGCAGTATTTT. Protein: CASSQGAGNTDTQYF.

This sequence joins TRBV28 and TRBJ2-5; D is unclear. The V gene lost 1 base and the J gene lost 1 base, with 7 bases spanning the gap. Germline CDR1 reads MDHEN; CDR2 reads SYDVKM. This CDR3 has 14 amino acids. The chain's CDR3 is CASSLFSGQETQYF. CDR3 in DNA: TGTGCCAGCAGTTTATTTTCTGGCCAAGAGACCCAGTACTTC. Looking up the rest from reference TRBV28 and TRBJ2-5 gives the full variable domain: DVKVTQSSRYLVKRTGEKVFLECVQDMDHENMFWYRQDPGLGLRLIYFSYDVKMKEKGDIPEGYSVSREKKERFSLILESASTNQTSMYLCASSLFSGQETQYFGPGTRLLVL.

The chain couples TRBV11-2 to TRBJ1-5; D may be TRBD1 (5 bases). Germline V gene sequence: CDR1 SGHAT, CDR2 FQNNGV. The CDR3 is made up of 15 amino acids. V lost 5 bases to trimming and J lost 6 bases, with 17 bases between them. The CDR3 here is CASSVGTVLGQPQHF. As DNA, the CDR3 is TGTGCCAGCAGCGTGGGGACGGTGTTAGGTCAGCCCCAGCATTTT.

The V and J genes are TRBV27 and TRBJ2-3, with a possible D match to TRBD2 (7 bases). This CDR3 contains 16 residues. Trimming shortened V by 5 bases and J by 1 base, and 16 bases separated the two germline ends. Germline-derived CDR1 and CDR2 are MNHEY and SMNVEV (reference sequence). The CDR3 reads CASSILGGGGTDTQYF. The CDR3 bases are TGTGCCAGCAGTATACTAGGAGGGGGGGGCACAGATACGCAGTATTTT.

The CDR3, as DNA: TGTGCCAGCGCCTCCGGGACTCCCTCCTACGAGCAGTACTTC. The encoded protein is CASASGTPSYEQYF. This chain joins TRBV7-9 and TRBJ2-7, with D perhaps matching TRBD2 (6 bases). The CDR3 is 14 residues long. Trimming cost V 8 bases and J 0 bases, with 14 bases left between them. Germline V lookup: CDR1 SEHNR, CDR2 FQNEAQ (reference sequence). Variable domain in full (rest from reference TRBV7-9 and TRBJ2-7): DTGVSQNPRHKITKRGQNVTFRCDPISEHNRLYWYRQTLGQGPEFLTYFQNEAQLEKSRLLSDRFSAERPKGSFSTLEIQRTEQGDSAMYLCASASGTPSYEQYFGPGTRLTVT.

This clone was detected only a few times. As DNA, the CDR3 is TGTGCCAGCAGTACCCTAGCGGGAAGCACAGATACGCAGTATTTT. As protein: CASSTLAGSTDTQYF. The chain combines TRBV6-5 with TRBJ2-3, with 9 bases aligning to TRBD2. The germline gives CDR1 MNHEY, CDR2 SVGAGI. J gave up 0 bases and V 5 bases, and 3 bases lay outside the gene matches. The CDR3 is 15 residues long.

The chain employs TRBV27 and TRBJ1-1; 10 bases match TRBD1. CDR3 length: 16 residues. V lost 5 bases, J lost 4 bases, and 10 bases stayed unmatched. Germline assignment: CDR1 MNHEY and CDR2 SMNVEV (reference sequence). Here the CDR3 reads CASSPRDRGISTEAFF. CDR3 sequence (DNA): TGTGCCAGCAGTCCCAGGGACAGGGGTATAAGCACTGAAGCTTTCTTT.

This chain joins TRBV4-1 and TRBJ2-7; 8 nucleotides match TRBD1. This CDR3 comprises 14 residues. After removal of 4 bases from V and 3 bases from J, the junction contained 5 bases not matched to a gene. Germline CDR1 MGHRA, CDR2 YSYEKL. The CDR3 DNA reads as TGCGCCAGCAGCCGGACAGGGAAGGTCTACGAGCAGTACTTC. Amino acids: CASSRTGKVYEQYF.

The chain uses TRBV11-2 and TRBJ1-2; a possible D gene is TRBD1 (5 bases). The germline CDR1 and CDR2 sequences are SGHAT and FQNNGV. V lost 1 base to trimming and J lost 4 bases, with 10 bases between them. The CDR3 spans 14 residues. CDR3 in amino acids: CASSLGDVGYGYTF. In nucleotides, the CDR3 is TGTGCCAGCAGCTTAGGGGACGTGGGCTATGGCTACACCTTC.

The chain recombines TRBV5-6 with TRBJ1-2; no firm D call. V was trimmed by 3 bases and J by 6 bases, leaving 9 bases between them. The CDR3 is 12 amino acids. Looked up from germline, CDR1 is SGHDT and CDR2 is YYEEEE. CDR3 bases: TGTGCCAGCAGCTCACGGACGGATGGCTACACCTTC. Protein product: CASSSRTDGYTF. The whole variable domain, filled in from reference TRBV5-6 and TRBJ1-2, reads DAGVTQSPTHLIKTRGQQVTLRCSPKSGHDTVSWYQQALGQGPQFIFQYYEEEERQRGNFPDRFSGHQFPNYSSELNVNALLLGDSALYLCASSSRTDGYTFGSGTRLTVV.

This clone was observed once. This sequence joins TRBV28 and TRBJ1-5; 9 bases map to TRBD1. This CDR3 comprises 14 residues. V trimming: 5 bases; J trimming: 11 bases; junction bases outside the gene matches: 10. Germline V lookup: CDR1 MDHEN, CDR2 SYDVKM. The CDR3 loop is CASSLRQGVKAQHF. CDR3 sequence (DNA): TGTGCCAGCAGTCTCCGACAGGGGGTCAAAGCCCAGCATTTT.

V is TRBV28 and J is TRBJ2-7; 8 nucleotides align to TRBD1. The CDR3 is made up of 16 amino acids. CDR1 MDHEN and CDR2 SYDVKM come from the germline V gene. V dropped 4 bases and J dropped 2; count of bases not matched to a gene: 10. CDR3 nucleotides: TGTGCCAGCAGTTCGACAGGGGACGCCAGGCCCTACGAGCAGTACTTC. It translates to CASSSTGDARPYEQYF.

This clone came up a few times. The chain couples TRBV10-3 to TRBJ2-1; no clear D gene. V shed 0 bases and J shed 5 bases, with 14 bases lying between them. From germline, CDR1 is ENHRY and CDR2 SYGVKD. The CDR3 is made up of 16 amino acids. CDR3 bases: TGTGCCATCAGTGAGTCGTGGTCGGTACGGGACAATGAGCAGTTCTTC. Amino acid sequence: CAISESWSVRDNEQFF.

V gene TRBV27 combines with J gene TRBJ1-4, with TRBD1 identical over 7 bases. This CDR3 region has 15 residues. Germline values: CDR1 MNHEY, CDR2 SMNVEV (reference sequence). The V and J ends lost 6 bases and 7 bases, in that order; junction bases with no gene match: 11. The CDR3: CASSLLTGIGEKLFF. The CDR3 DNA reads TGTGCCAGCAGCCTTTTGACAGGGATCGGTGAAAAACTGTTTTTT.

The J gene is TRBJ2-1, the V gene TRBV10-2; D is possibly TRBD2 (6 bases). The germline V gene encodes CDR1 WSHSY and CDR2 SAAADI. Trimming removed 7 bases at V and 5 bases at J, with 18 bases between. The CDR3 is 15 residues long. In DNA, the CDR3 is TGCGCCAGCACCCGAAGAGGTCTAGCGAACAATGAGCAGTTCTTC. Translated, it gives CASTRRGLANNEQFF.

Relative to its sample, this clone is medium-sized. CDR3 nucleotides: TGTGCCAGCAGCTTATTAGGGGGCACCATGAACACTGAAGCTTTCTTT. As protein: CASSLLGGTMNTEAFF. J is TRBJ1-1 and V is TRBV7-8; 7 bases fit TRBD1. Trimming at V came to 2 bases and at J to 0 bases, leaving 6 bases not matched to a gene. CDR3 length equals 16 residues. In germline, CDR1 is SGHVS, CDR2 FQNEAQ. Together with reference TRBV7-8 and TRBJ1-1, the CDR3 gives the full variable domain: GAGVSQSPRYKVAKRGQDVALRCDPISGHVSLFWYQQALGQGPEFLTYFQNEAQLDKSGLPSDRFFAERPEGSVSTLKIQRTQQEDSAVYLCASSLLGGTMNTEAFFGQGTRLTVV.

By sample fraction, this clone is medium-sized. The V call is TRBV5-4, the J call TRBJ2-7; 11 positions match TRBD2. The CDR3 spans 18 residues. The germline V gene encodes CDR1 SGHNT and CDR2 YYREEE (reference sequence). Losses at the gene ends were 4 bases for V and 0 bases for J; bases not matched to a gene: 12. The CDR3 sequence: CASSPVKGTSGNSYEQYF. CDR3 in DNA: TGTGCCAGCAGCCCAGTTAAGGGGACTAGCGGCAACTCCTACGAGCAGTACTTC.

The gene calls are TRBV6-1 and TRBJ2-5; D not resolved. This CDR3 has 13 residues. In germline, CDR1 is MNHNS, CDR2 SASEGT. V gave up 3 bases and J gave up 4 bases, with 9 bases separating them. The CDR3 protein is CASSDSGGETQYF. DNA for the CDR3: TGTGCCAGCAGTGATTCTGGCGGAGAGACCCAGTACTTC.

The V gene is TRBV19, the J gene TRBJ2-7; 8 bases align to TRBD1. The V and J ends lost 8 bases and 5 bases, in that order; junction bases with no gene match: 8. This CDR3 is 13 amino acids long. Germline V gene data show CDR1 as LNHDA and CDR2 as SQIVND (reference sequence). Here the CDR3 DNA reads TGTGCCAGTGCCATGACAGGGGTCCACGAGCAGTACTTC. Amino acid sequence: CASAMTGVHEQYF.

This chain links TRBV6-5 with TRBJ1-1, with a possible D match to TRBD1 (6 bases). The CDR3 runs 13 residues. In germline, CDR1 is MNHEY, CDR2 SVGAGI. The V gene lost 2 bases and the J gene lost 5 bases, with 9 bases spanning the gap. The CDR3 spells CASSYPGVTEAFF. The CDR3 nucleotides are TGTGCCAGCAGTTACCCAGGGGTAACTGAAGCTTTCTTT.

The chain employs TRBV27 and TRBJ2-1; D is uncertain. This CDR3 spans 15 amino acids. Per the germline V gene, CDR1 is MNHEY and CDR2 is SMNVEV (reference sequence). V lost 1 base, J lost 7 bases, and 14 bases lay in between. The CDR3 reads CASSLLNVWGNEQFF. CDR3 coding DNA: TGTGCCAGCAGTTTATTAAATGTATGGGGAAATGAGCAGTTCTTC.

The V gene is TRBV7-3, the J gene TRBJ2-1; the D is unclear. CDR3 size: 13 residues. CDR1 is SGHTA, CDR2 FQGTGA, per germline. With 3 bases removed from V and 1 base from J, the gap between germline ends came to 4 bases. The CDR3 reads CASSFNSYNEQFF. As DNA, the CDR3 is TGTGCCAGCAGCTTTAATTCCTACAATGAGCAGTTCTTC.

A few counts support this clone. The CDR3 spells CASSLEGSGSYEQYF. The CDR3 nucleotides are TGTGCCAGCAGCTTAGAAGGTAGCGGGAGCTACGAGCAGTACTTC. The chain combines TRBV11-2 with TRBJ2-7; 9 positions agree with TRBD2. Trimming removed 0 bases from V and 3 bases from J; junction bases left unmatched: 3. The CDR3 runs to 15 residues. Germline V gene lookup returns CDR1 SGHAT and CDR2 FQNNGV.